This T cell receptor beta chain was profiled in a study of OX40 agonist ivuxolimab in advanced cancers. Regarding the research as a whole: The costimulatory receptor OX40 (CD134) was targeted by ivuxolimab, a fully human IgG2 agonistic monoclonal antibody. Partial responses were achieved by three dose-escalation patients, of whom one had hepatocellular carcinoma and two had cutaneous melanoma. Intravenous ivuxolimab was administered to patients every 2 weeks at six dose levels: 0.01, 0.1, 0.3, 1.5, 3 and 10 mg/kg. Peripheral TCRbeta sequencing aimed to test whether ivuxolimab altered TCR sequence diversity and caused clonal T-cell expansion. Of the approximately 54 patients in dose escalation, some 20 had hepatocellular carcinoma, roughly 15 had melanoma, 9 had renal cell carcinoma and 9 had head and neck cancer. The dose-escalation cohort was about 86% male with a mean age of about 58 years, ranging from roughly 23 to 85. Patients were allowed to have had prior anti-PD-1, anti-PD-L1 or anti-CTLA-4 therapy, and around 41% of the dose-escalation patients had previously received checkpoint inhibitors. The paper reports the monotherapy dose-escalation portion (N = 52 patients) of the phase I ivuxolimab trial. General study outcomes and caveats: After ivuxolimab, CD8+ T cells had more expanded clones than CD4+ T cells on average. Which antigens the clonally expanded peripheral T cells were specific for was not determined. In partial responders in the 0.1-3.0 mg/kg groups, normalized peripheral clonal expansion was found to be among the lowest, especially among CD8+ T cells. Low levels of normalized T-cell clonal expansion were also shown by some nonresponding patients. At doses of 0.1 to 3.0 mg/kg, clonal expansion of both CD4+ and CD8+ blood T cells was observed from baseline to week 6.

Sequences MDHEN (CDR1) and SYDVKM (CDR2) are obtained from the germline V gene. The CDR3, cysteine through phenylalanine, is 17 amino acids long. The only DNA kept is the CDR3, 51 bases in frame from the first base. Compared with germline, V lacks 2 bases and J lacks 4 bases; bases without a gene match: 11. Genomic DNA was extracted from sorted cells for sequencing of the TCRbeta CDR3 region. TCRbeta CDR3 regions were sequenced using the immunoSEQ Assay. TCRdb retrieved this table from immuneACCESS and kept in-frame rearrangements only. Not all clones are present; in checked studies, unresolved V genes account for under half, and no reason is known for the remainder. This sample holds approximately 110,000 clones; roughly 90% were observed only once. The top ten hold more than 0.7% of the sample. Concerning this clone: Its binding antigen is unknown. Base-call qualities are not available, and no considerably larger clone is one nucleotide away.

Patients with a history of autoimmune disease or receiving systemic immunosuppression were excluded from the trial. Peripheral blood for TCR sequencing was collected from all dose cohorts at baseline, on cycle 4 day 1, and on cycle 7 day 1. Samples came from an open-label, multicenter, first-in-human phase I dose-escalation trial of ivuxolimab. Adults with locally advanced or metastatic head and neck squamous cell, hepatocellular, melanoma or renal cell carcinoma were enrolled in the trial. Before TCR sequencing, CD4+ T cells and CD8+ T cells were sorted from peripheral blood as separate populations.

The chain is made from TRBV28 and TRBJ1-2; the junction holds 9 bases that match TRBD1. The receptor's source is an adult with an advanced solid tumor such as melanoma, head and neck, liver or kidney cancer. The sample here was CD4+ or CD8+ T cells sorted from blood, taken in a trial of the OX40 agonist ivuxolimab. The sequenced DNA is TGTGCCAGCAGTTTAGAGGGGGCCGGGACAGGGATCTATGGCTACACCTTC. It specifies CASSLEGAGTGIYGYTF.